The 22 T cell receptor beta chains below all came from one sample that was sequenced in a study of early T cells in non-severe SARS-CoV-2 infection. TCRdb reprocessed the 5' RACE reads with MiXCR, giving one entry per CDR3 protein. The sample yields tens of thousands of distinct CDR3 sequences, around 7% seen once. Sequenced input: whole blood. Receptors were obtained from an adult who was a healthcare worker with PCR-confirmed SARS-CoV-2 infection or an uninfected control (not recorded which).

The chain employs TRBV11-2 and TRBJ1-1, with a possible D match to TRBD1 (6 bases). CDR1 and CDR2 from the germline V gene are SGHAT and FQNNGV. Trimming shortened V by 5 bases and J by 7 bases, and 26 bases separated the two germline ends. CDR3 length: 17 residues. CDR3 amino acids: CASSVGADGSARVEAFF. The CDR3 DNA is TGTGCCAGCAGCGTGGGGGCGGACGGGTCCGCTAGGGTTGAAGCTTTCTTT.

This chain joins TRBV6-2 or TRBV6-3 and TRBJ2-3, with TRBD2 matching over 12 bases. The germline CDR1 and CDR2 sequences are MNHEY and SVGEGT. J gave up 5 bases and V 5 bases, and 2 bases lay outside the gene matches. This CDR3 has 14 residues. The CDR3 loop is CASSQLAGGDTQYF. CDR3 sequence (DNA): TGTGCCAGCAGTCAACTAGCGGGGGGAGATACGCAGTATTTT.

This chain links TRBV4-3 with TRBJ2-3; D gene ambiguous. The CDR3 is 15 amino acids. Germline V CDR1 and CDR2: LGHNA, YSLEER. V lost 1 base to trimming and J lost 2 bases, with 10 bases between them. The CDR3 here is CASSQAWKNTDTQYF. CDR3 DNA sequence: TGCGCCAGCAGCCAAGCATGGAAGAACACAGATACGCAGTATTTT.

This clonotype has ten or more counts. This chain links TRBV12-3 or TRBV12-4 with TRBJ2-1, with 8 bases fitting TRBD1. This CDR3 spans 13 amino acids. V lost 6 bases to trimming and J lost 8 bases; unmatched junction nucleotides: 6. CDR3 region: CASSFYRGYEQFF. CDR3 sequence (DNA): TGTGCCAGCAGCTTTTACAGGGGGTATGAGCAGTTCTTC.

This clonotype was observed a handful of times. CDR3 sequence (DNA): TGCAGCGTTGAATTGGGCCACACCATATATTTT. It encodes CSVELGHTIYF. The genes are TRBV29-1 and TRBJ1-3; D gene ambiguous. The CDR3 contains 11 residues. Germline V lookup: CDR1 SQVTM, CDR2 ANQGSEA. V lost 2 bases, J lost 8 bases, and 7 bases lay in between.

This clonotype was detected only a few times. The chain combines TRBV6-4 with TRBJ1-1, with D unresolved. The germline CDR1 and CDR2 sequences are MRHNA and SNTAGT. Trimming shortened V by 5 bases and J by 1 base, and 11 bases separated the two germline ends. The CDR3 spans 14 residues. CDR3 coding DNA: TGTGCCAGCAGTACGATGGCAGGGAACACTGAAGCTTTCTTT. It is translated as CASSTMAGNTEAFF.

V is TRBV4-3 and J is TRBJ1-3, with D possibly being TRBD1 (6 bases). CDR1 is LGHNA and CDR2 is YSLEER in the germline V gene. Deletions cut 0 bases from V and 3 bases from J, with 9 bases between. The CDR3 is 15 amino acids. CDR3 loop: CASSQERGDGNTIYF. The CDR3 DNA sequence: TGCGCCAGCAGCCAAGAAAGGGGGGATGGAAACACCATATATTTT.

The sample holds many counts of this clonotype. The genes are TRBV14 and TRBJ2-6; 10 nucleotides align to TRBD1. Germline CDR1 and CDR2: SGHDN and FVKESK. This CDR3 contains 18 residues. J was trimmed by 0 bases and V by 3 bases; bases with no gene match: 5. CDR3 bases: TGTGCCAGCAGCCACGGACAGGGGGTCTACTCTGGGGCCAACGTCCTGACTTTC. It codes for CASSHGQGVYSGANVLTF.

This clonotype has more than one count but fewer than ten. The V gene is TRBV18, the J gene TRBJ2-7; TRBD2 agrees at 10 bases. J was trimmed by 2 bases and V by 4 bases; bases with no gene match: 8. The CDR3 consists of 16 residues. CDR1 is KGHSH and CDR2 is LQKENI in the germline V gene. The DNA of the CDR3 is TGTGCCAGCTCACAGTCTATAGCGGGGGGTACCTACGAGCAGTACTTC. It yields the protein CASSQSIAGGTYEQYF.

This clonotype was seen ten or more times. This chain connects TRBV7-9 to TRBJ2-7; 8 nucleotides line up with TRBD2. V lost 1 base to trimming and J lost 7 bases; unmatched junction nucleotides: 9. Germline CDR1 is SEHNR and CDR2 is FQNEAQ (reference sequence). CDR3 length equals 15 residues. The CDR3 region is CASSLGLAGGREQYF. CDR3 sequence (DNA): TGTGCCAGCAGCTTAGGGCTAGCGGGCGGTCGGGAGCAGTACTTC.

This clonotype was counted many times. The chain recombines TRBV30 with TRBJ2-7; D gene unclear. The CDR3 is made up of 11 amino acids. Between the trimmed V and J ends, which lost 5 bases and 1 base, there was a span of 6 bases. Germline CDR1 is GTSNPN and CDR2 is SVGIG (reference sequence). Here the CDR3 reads CAWGISYEQYF. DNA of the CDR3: TGTGCCTGGGGGATATCCTACGAGCAGTACTTC. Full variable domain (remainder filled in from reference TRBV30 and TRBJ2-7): SQTIHQWPATLVQPVGSPLSLECTVEGTSNPNLYWYRQAAGRGLQLLFYSVGIGQISSEVPQNLSASRPQDRQFILSSKKLLLSDSGFYLCAWGISYEQYFGPGTRLTVT.

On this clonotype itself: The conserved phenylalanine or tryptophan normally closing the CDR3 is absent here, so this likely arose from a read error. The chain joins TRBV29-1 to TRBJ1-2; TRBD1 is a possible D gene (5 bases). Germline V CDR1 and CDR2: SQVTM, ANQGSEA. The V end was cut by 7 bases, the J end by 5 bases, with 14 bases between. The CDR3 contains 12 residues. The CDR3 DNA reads TGCAGCGCTGGAACGGGGGTATATGGCTACACCTTG. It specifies CSAGTGVYGYTL.

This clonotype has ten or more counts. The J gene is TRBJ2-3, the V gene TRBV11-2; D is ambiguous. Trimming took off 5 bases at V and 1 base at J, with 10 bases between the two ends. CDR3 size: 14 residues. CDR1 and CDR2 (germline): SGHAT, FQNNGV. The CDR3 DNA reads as TGTGCCAGCAGCCCGGGTGAGGGCACAGATACGCAGTATTTT. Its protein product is CASSPGEGTDTQYF.

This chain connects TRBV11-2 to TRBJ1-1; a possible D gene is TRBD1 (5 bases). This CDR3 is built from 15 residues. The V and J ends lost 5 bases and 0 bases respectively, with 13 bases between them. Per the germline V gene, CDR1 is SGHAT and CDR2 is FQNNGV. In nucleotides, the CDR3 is TGTGCCAGCAGCCTGGAGGGACGGTTGAACACTGAAGCTTTCTTT. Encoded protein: CASSLEGRLNTEAFF.

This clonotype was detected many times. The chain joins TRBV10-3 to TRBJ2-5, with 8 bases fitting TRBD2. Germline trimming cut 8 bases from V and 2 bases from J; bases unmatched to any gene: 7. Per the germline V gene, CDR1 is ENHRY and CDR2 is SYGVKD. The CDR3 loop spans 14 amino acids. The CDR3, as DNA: TGTGCCATCGGGGCTAGCGGGCGACAAGAGACCCAGTACTTC. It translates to CAIGASGRQETQYF.

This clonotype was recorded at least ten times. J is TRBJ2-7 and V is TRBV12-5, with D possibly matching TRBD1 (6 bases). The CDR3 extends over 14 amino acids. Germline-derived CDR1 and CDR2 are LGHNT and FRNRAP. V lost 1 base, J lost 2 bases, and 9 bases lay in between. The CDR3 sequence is CASGLARGPYEQYF. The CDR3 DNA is TGTGCTAGTGGTTTGGCCAGGGGACCCTACGAGCAGTACTTC.

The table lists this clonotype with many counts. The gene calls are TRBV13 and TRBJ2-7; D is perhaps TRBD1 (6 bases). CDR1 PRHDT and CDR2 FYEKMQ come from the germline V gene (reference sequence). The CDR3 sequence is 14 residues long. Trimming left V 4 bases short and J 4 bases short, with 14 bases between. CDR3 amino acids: CASSYGTTIYEQYF. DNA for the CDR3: TGTGCCAGCAGCTATGGGACAACAATTTACGAGCAGTACTTC.

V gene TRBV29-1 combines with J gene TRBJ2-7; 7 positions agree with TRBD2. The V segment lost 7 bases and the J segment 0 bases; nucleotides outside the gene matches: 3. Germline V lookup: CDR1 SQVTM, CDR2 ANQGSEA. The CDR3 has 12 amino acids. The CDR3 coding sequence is TGCAGCGCCCGGACTAGCTCCTACGAGCAGTACTTC. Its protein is CSARTSSYEQYF.

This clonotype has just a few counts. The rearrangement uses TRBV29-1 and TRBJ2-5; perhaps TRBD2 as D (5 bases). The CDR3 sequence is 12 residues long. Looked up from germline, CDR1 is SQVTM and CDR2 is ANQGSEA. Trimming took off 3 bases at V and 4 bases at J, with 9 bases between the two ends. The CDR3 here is CSVESGGETQYF. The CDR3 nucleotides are TGCAGCGTTGAGAGCGGAGGAGAGACCCAGTACTTC.

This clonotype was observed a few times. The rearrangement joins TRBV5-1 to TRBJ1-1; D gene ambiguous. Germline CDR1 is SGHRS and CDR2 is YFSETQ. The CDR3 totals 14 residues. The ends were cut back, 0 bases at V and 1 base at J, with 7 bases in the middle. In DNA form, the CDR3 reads TGCGCCAGCAGCTTGGATGGCAGGAACACTGAAGCTTTCTTT. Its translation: CASSLDGRNTEAFF.

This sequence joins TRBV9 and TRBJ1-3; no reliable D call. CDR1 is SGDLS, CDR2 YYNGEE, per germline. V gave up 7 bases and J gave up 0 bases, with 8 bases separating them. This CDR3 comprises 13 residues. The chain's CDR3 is CASAQSSGNTIYF. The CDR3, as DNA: TGTGCCAGCGCACAATCCTCTGGAAACACCATATATTTT. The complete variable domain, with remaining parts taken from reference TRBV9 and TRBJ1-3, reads DSGVTQTPKHLITATGQRVTLRCSPRSGDLSVYWYQQSLDQGLQFLIQYYNGEERAKGNILERFSAQQFPDLHSELNLSSLELGDSALYFCASAQSSGNTIYFGEGSWLTVV.

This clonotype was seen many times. CDR3: CASSLGPTGGIETQYF. CDR3 in DNA: TGTGCCAGCAGCTTGGGCCCAACAGGGGGCATCGAGACCCAGTACTTC. V usage is TRBV7-6 and J usage is TRBJ2-5; 9 bases agree with TRBD1. The CDR3 length is 16 residues. Germline V gene sequence: CDR1 SGHVS, CDR2 FNYEAQ. With 3 bases clipped from V and 5 bases from J, the junction kept 10 bases outside the gene matches.